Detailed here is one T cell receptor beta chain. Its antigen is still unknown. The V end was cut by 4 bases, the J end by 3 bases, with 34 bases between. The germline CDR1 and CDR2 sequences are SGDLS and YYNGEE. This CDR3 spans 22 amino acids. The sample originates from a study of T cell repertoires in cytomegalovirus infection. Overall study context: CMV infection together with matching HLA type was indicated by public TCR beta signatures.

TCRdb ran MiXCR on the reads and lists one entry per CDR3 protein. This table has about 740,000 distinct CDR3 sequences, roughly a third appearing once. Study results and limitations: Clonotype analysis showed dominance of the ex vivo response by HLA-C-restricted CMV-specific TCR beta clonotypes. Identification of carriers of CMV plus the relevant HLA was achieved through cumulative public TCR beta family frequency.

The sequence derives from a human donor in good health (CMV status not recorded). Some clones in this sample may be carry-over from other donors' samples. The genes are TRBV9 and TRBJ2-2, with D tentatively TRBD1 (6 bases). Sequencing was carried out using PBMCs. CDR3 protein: CASSSTFRDLHGRGGYTGELFF. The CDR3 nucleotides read TGTGCCAGCAGCAGCACATTCCGGGACCTTCATGGGCGAGGGGGATACACCGGGGAGCTGTTTTTT.